The following is a T cell receptor beta chain sequence with its context. This clonotype came up many times. The antigen it binds to is not known. No base quality values were provided; no much bigger clone lies one nucleotide off. The library was obtained by 5' RACE. TCRdb lists the instrument as Illumina HiSeq 2000. A universal primer binding site was introduced by template switching, and a unique molecular identifier was present in the final cDNA, enabling accurate counting of TCR cDNA molecules. Specific primers in the conserved constant-segment region were used to synthesize first-strand cDNA for the TCR alpha and beta chains. Each cDNA library was double barcoded, with a SMART-Mk sample barcode plus Illumina barcodes, to control for contamination. TruSeq adapter sequences, together with Illumina sample barcodes, were added in two successive PCR steps. Sequencing of the TCR alpha and beta cDNA libraries was done on the Illumina HiSeq platform using custom primers. The original methods were these. MiGEC processed the raw reads to extract unique molecular identifiers, while MiXCR was used to determine the CDR3 positions. For each individual, recombination models were inferred using an EM algorithm with the repgenHMM and IGoR tools. Shared clonotype analysis was performed with the tcR package in R, normalizing sharing by the product of cloneset sizes. To study raw recombination without the effects of thymic and clonal selection, out-of-frame nonproductive sequences were analyzed. The public reads were reanalyzed by TCRdb: fastp trimming at Q25, MiXCR alignment, in-frame beta chains only. Rows are unified per CDR3 protein, each entry keeping the most common DNA and genes. The V and J calls come from TCRdb's annotation, not from the publication. The sample contains 310,000 or so distinct CDR3 sequences, around 8.8% of them found a single time. Of the sample, over 2% is held by the ten largest clones.

The sample belongs to a study of identical twins (dated by TCRdb to the mid-2010s). Broadly, across the study: The study deep-sequenced TCR alpha and beta repertoires from monozygotic twins, unrelated adults of various ages and cord blood to test whether fetal clonotypes persist. To rule out contamination, replicate twin experiments were performed at different times with different library preparation protocols. Beyond this particular receptor, the publication reports: Compared with coincidental sharing between unrelated individuals, out-of-frame TCR alpha sequences shared between twins showed an excess of sequences with low generation probability. Abundant cord blood beta clonotypes had fewer insertions, young adult naive repertoires showed a similar but weaker trend, and memory repertoires showed no such trend. Out-of-frame TCR alpha sharing in monozygotic twins was systematically underestimated by recombination models, whereas sharing between unrelated individuals was in agreement with the recombination models. Because the same donors could not be followed over many years, conclusions were based on cross-sectional statistical analysis. Excess twin sharing in beta out-of-frame sequences was weaker because fewer shared sequences lowered the signal-to-noise ratio. Invariant T cells such as MAIT and iNKT could partly confound zero-insertion analyses, though diverse VJ usage argued against this for most clonotypes.

CDR1 and CDR2 are drawn from the germline V gene (reference sequence): DFQATT, SNEGSKA. From its cysteine to its phenylalanine, the CDR3 spans 12 amino acids. The sequence is cut down to CDR3 DNA, 36 bases in frame from base 1. The germline ends are 14 bases apart after V is trimmed by 8 bases and J by 3 bases. Every donor was a healthy Caucasian. Three pairs of female monozygotic twins, all aged 18 to 29 years, made up the twin cohort. Using Miltenyi CD45RO+ enrichment and human naive T-cell isolation kits, memory (CD45RO+) and naive T cells were isolated from PBMC. This sample also appeared in a second study, on yellow fever vaccine responses in identical twins. According to the second study: The T cell response to vaccination in identical twins was reported by the authors to appear partly convergent and partly personalized. In identical twins, the study followed T cell clones that responded to the vaccine with precision.

The source material was memory (CD45RO+) T cells sorted from blood. Per the publication, the cell subset or site label means: CD45RO+ enriched T cells. The receptor was isolated from a woman between 18 and 29 years old in good health. The rearranged segments are TRBV20-1 and TRBJ2-7, with no D gene named confidently. CDR3 sequence: CSSGPHVYEQYF. The bases read TGCAGTTCCGGGCCCCACGTCTACGAGCAGTACTTC.